This T cell receptor beta chain was sequenced for a study of cytomegalovirus exposure and HLA in healthy donors. CDR1 and CDR2 (germline): SGHTA, FQGNSA. This CDR3 is 18 amino acids long. Trimming took 0 bases from V and 2 from J; bases not matched to a gene: 8. PCR primers comprised 60 Vbeta and 13 Jbeta primers. The protocol was immunoSEQ multiplex PCR, while the TCRdb copy is restricted to in-frame clones and leaves out a portion. The sample has over 100,000 clones; 75% to 90% are singletons. In its sample, this clone was seen once. This sequence originates from a man aged 40-49 years in good health and CMV-seronegative. The sample comprised PBMCs. The chain has TRBV7-2 and TRBJ2-7; TRBD1 agrees at 12 bases. The CDR3 DNA follows: TGTGCCAGCAGCTTAGCCCGACGGGGACAGGGGGCACCCTACGAGCAGTACTTC. This sequence encodes CASSLARRGQGAPYEQYF.